This T cell receptor beta chain was recorded in a study of cytomegalovirus exposure and HLA in healthy donors. Findings and caveats of the study: Reports described diagnosis of cytomegalovirus status by the classifier as highly specific and sensitive. Available immune exposure information covered CMV serostatus only.

The CDR3 runs to 15 residues. With V trimmed by 5 bases and J by 2 bases, 6 bases remained unmatched. Germline V gene data show CDR1 as SGHRS and CDR2 as YFSETQ. 13 Jbeta primers and 60 Vbeta primers were used for the PCR. Profiling relied on immunoSEQ multiplex PCR, and the TCRdb table lists in-frame clones only, not all of them. The data show about 96,000 clones, under 85% seen once. A word on this clone: Its antigen is unknown.

This receptor was identified in a man aged 25 to 45 in good health and CMV-seronegative. This sequence joins TRBV5-1 and TRBJ2-7; 11 bases are a match to TRBD1. Source material: PBMCs. The CDR3 loop reads CASRPGTGGPYEQYF. Here the CDR3 DNA reads TGCGCCAGCAGGCCCGGGACAGGGGGACCCTACGAGCAGTACTTC.